This T cell receptor beta chain was recovered during a study of vaccination and CD4 T cells after COVID-19. Of note for this clonotype: Its target is not known.

The treatment: roughly 10-day PBMC culture with coronavirus spike peptide pools or control peptides (ViraFEST assay). Alongside around 10 IU/ml IL-2 and about 9.5 ug/ml peptide pools, PBMCs were cultured at a few million per well. Study-wide results and caveats: For convalescent patients, a median about 86% of reactive clones surfaced exclusively after vaccination.

V lost 5 bases to trimming and J lost 6 bases, with 13 bases between them. The CDR3 is made up of 13 amino acids. Sequenced with the Oncomine TCR Beta short-read assay was DNA taken from cultured CD4+ T cells. Investigators obtained genomic DNA by extraction from cultured CD4+ T cells. One entry per CDR3 protein, called by TCRdb with MiXCR from the PCR reads. The sample has 16,000 or so distinct CDR3 sequences; about half are singletons. The chain joins TRBV12-3 or TRBV12-4 to TRBJ1-1; D is possibly TRBD1 (6 bases). The sequence was obtained from a human donor who had recovered from COVID-19. Material for sequencing was CD4+ T cells from blood, cultured in vitro. DNA of the CDR3: TGTGCCAGCAGTCTAGGGGGAGTTGCTGAAGCTTTCTTT. Residues: CASSLGGVAEAFF.